The 14 T cell receptor beta chains listed next were all sequenced from one sample in a study of CD8 T cells in Susac syndrome. Reverse transcription used roughly 0.45 to 1 ug RNA and random hexamers. TCRdb analysed the immunoSEQ multiplex PCR reads with MiXCR anew, one entry per CDR3 protein. The data show about 200,000 distinct CDR3 sequences, 85% to 95% seen once. Sequencing was performed on CD4+ T cells from PBMCs. The source is a human donor in good health.

The chain is built from TRBV5-1 and TRBJ1-2; 7 nucleotides line up with TRBD1. CDR1 and CDR2 (germline): SGHRS, YFSETQ. This CDR3 has 14 residues. Trimming cost V 4 bases and J 2 bases; bases outside gene matches: 5. DNA of the CDR3: TGCGCCAGCAGCGCGGGACAGTCAAACTATGGCTACACCTTC. Residues: CASSAGQSNYGYTF.

The rearrangement uses TRBV9 and TRBJ2-3, with D maybe TRBD2 (5 bases). V lost 0 bases to trimming and J lost 5 bases, with 13 bases between them. From germline, CDR1 is SGDLS and CDR2 YYNGEE. This CDR3 is 15 amino acids long. The CDR3 region has the DNA TGTGCCAGCAGCGTAGTGGGAGATGGGATAGATACGCAGTATTTT. Residues: CASSVVGDGIDTQYF.

This chain connects TRBV12-3 or TRBV12-4 to TRBJ2-2; 10 nucleotides agree with TRBD2. This CDR3 spans 16 amino acids. The V segment lost 7 bases and the J segment 3 bases; nucleotides outside the gene matches: 8. Written as DNA, the CDR3 is TGTGCCAGCACCCTAGCGGGAGTAGGGGACACCGGGGAGCTGTTTTTT. Translating it yields CASTLAGVGDTGELFF.

J is TRBJ2-7 and V is TRBV14; D may be TRBD2 (6 bases). The CDR3 covers 17 residues. The V gene's germline CDR1 is SGHDN and CDR2 FVKESK. Trimming removed 0 bases at V and 3 bases at J, with 18 bases between. CDR3 in DNA: TGTGCCAGCAGCCAAGAGAGGTCGCGGGGATTAGGCTACGAGCAGTACGTC. It yields the protein CASSQERSRGLGYEQYV.

This sequence joins TRBV19 and TRBJ1-1; a weak D match, TRBD1 (6 bases). The CDR3 sequence is 12 residues long. CDR1 LNHDA and CDR2 SQIVND come from the germline V gene (reference sequence). V shed 10 bases and J shed 4 bases, with 13 bases lying between them. The CDR3 sequence is CATGGVGTEAFF. The CDR3 DNA is TGTGCCACCGGGGGCGTGGGCACTGAAGCTTTCTTT.

This clonotype was seen only once. The CDR3 DNA is TGTGCCAGCAGCCAAGCGGGGGCGAATCAGCCCCAGCATTTT. Translating it yields CASSQAGANQPQHF. The chain has TRBV25-1 and TRBJ1-5, with TRBD1 as a possible D gene (6 bases). V was cut by 6 bases and J by 4 bases, with 13 bases left in between. Germline assignment: CDR1 MGHDK and CDR2 SYGVNS. The CDR3 covers 14 residues.

The chain employs TRBV5-1 and TRBJ2-5, with TRBD2 as a possible D gene (6 bases). CDR3 size: 13 residues. With 0 bases removed from V and 4 bases from J, the gap between germline ends came to 7 bases. Germline V gene data show CDR1 as SGHRS and CDR2 as YFSETQ. Here the CDR3 DNA reads TGCGCCAGCAGCTTGGAACTAGCAGAGACCCAGTACTTC. Encoded protein: CASSLELAETQYF.

The chain employs TRBV29-1 and TRBJ2-3; 8 bases are shared with TRBD1. Germline assignment: CDR1 SQVTM and CDR2 ANQGSEA. J gave up 2 bases and V 4 bases, and 8 bases lay outside the gene matches. This CDR3 has 15 amino acids. In DNA form, the CDR3 reads TGCAGCGTTGTCCGTGGACAGGGTCTCACAGATACGCAGTATTTT. This sequence encodes CSVVRGQGLTDTQYF.

The chain links TRBV20-1 to TRBJ2-7, with TRBD2 matching over 12 bases. V dropped 5 bases and J dropped 5; count of bases not matched to a gene: 7. The germline V gene has CDR1 DFQATT and CDR2 SNEGSKA (reference sequence). This CDR3 is 14 amino acids long. In DNA form, the CDR3 reads TGCAGTGCTGAACTAGCGGGGGGCCTCCACGAGCAGTACTTC. Protein sequence: CSAELAGGLHEQYF.

This rearrangement joins TRBV27 to TRBJ1-5; 9 bases match TRBD1. This CDR3 comprises 14 residues. Germline V gene lookup returns CDR1 MNHEY and CDR2 SMNVEV (reference sequence). Trimming cost V 5 bases and J 5 bases; bases outside gene matches: 4. In nucleotides, the CDR3 is TGTGCCAGCAGTCGGGACAGGGCTGATCAGCCCCAGCATTTT. The encoded protein is CASSRDRADQPQHF.

The rearrangement links TRBV24-1 to TRBJ2-2; 10 nucleotides line up with TRBD1. From germline, CDR1 is KGHDR and CDR2 SFDVKD. The CDR3 covers 14 residues. V trimming: 9 bases; J trimming: 3 bases; junction bases outside the gene matches: 3. In nucleotides, the CDR3 is TGTGCCACCCGCGGACAGGGGGACACCGGGGAGCTGTTTTTT. It yields the protein CATRGQGDTGELFF.

This clonotype is a singleton in its sample. The V gene is TRBV29-1, the J gene TRBJ1-2; weak D call: TRBD1 (5 bases). Per germline, CDR1 SQVTM and CDR2 ANQGSEA. Trimming left V 8 bases short and J 6 bases short, with 16 bases between. The CDR3 is 12 amino acids. CDR3 DNA sequence: TGCAGCACCGGAGCCAGGGAAAATGGCTACACCTTC. Protein sequence: CSTGARENGYTF.

The chain employs TRBV9 and TRBJ2-1, with TRBD2 identical over 10 bases. Trimming cost V 3 bases and J 8 bases; bases outside gene matches: 11. The CDR3 loop spans 16 amino acids. From germline, CDR1 is SGDLS and CDR2 YYNGEE. The DNA for the CDR3 is TGTGCCAGCAGCGCCGCTAAAGCGGGGGGGGGCCATGAGCAGTTCTTC. Its protein is CASSAAKAGGGHEQFF.

The V call is TRBV27, the J call TRBJ2-1, with D maybe TRBD2 (6 bases). The V gene's germline CDR1 is MNHEY and CDR2 SMNVEV (reference sequence). The CDR3 sequence is 14 residues long. The germline V and J ends were trimmed by 6 bases and 4 bases, with 13 bases remaining between them. The CDR3 spells CASSGAGSYNEQFF. In DNA, the CDR3 is TGTGCCAGCAGCGGCGCGGGATCTTACAATGAGCAGTTCTTC.